Below are 21 T cell receptor beta chains sequenced from a single sample in a study of OX40 agonist ivuxolimab in advanced cancers. The method was immunoSEQ multiplex PCR; TCRdb's version includes in-frame clones alone and lacks a portion of them. The table includes approximately 59,000 clones, around four fifths detected once. This specimen consisted of CD4+ or CD8+ T cells sorted from blood, obtained in a trial of the OX40 agonist ivuxolimab. These receptor sequences come from an adult with an advanced solid tumor such as melanoma, head and neck, liver or kidney cancer.

This chain connects TRBV14 to TRBJ1-2; TRBD1 is a possible D gene (5 bases). This CDR3 is built from 14 residues. V gave up 3 bases and J gave up 8 bases, with 16 bases separating them. Germline values: CDR1 SGHDN, CDR2 FVKESK. CDR3 DNA sequence: TGTGCCAGCAGCCAGGGGGTCCTACTTAGGGGCTACACCTTC. Encoded protein: CASSQGVLLRGYTF.

The genes are TRBV5-6 and TRBJ2-7; D is tentatively TRBD1 or TRBD2 (5 bases each). This CDR3 spans 16 amino acids. The V gene lost 4 bases and the J gene lost 5 bases, with 22 bases spanning the gap. Germline values: CDR1 SGHDT, CDR2 YYEEEE. The CDR3 loop is CASSMSSGWGNDEQYF. CDR3 DNA: TGTGCCAGCAGCATGTCGTCAGGTTGGGGGAATGACGAGCAGTACTTC.

The gene calls are TRBV11-3 and TRBJ2-3; perhaps TRBD2 as D (5 bases). Germline CDR1 and CDR2: SGHNT and YENEEA. Trimming shortened V by 1 base and J by 0 bases, and 11 bases separated the two germline ends. CDR3 size: 16 residues. In DNA form, the CDR3 reads TGTGCCAGCAGCTTAGTTCCGGGCGGGAGCACAGATACGCAGTATTTT. It is translated as CASSLVPGGSTDTQYF.

The rearrangement joins TRBV19 to TRBJ2-3, with 10 nucleotides matching TRBD1. V shed 10 bases, J shed 5 bases, and the junction held 6 bases outside the gene matches. CDR1 and CDR2 (germline): LNHDA, SQIVND (reference sequence). The CDR3 sequence is 13 residues long. CDR3 region: CATRQGAEDTQYF. The CDR3 nucleotides read TGTGCCACCAGACAGGGGGCCGAAGATACGCAGTATTTT.

The chain couples TRBV5-1 to TRBJ2-7, with D possibly TRBD1 on 5 matching bases. The V end was cut by 0 bases, the J end by 4 bases, with 17 bases between. Germline CDR1 reads SGHRS; CDR2 reads YFSETQ. CDR3 size: 16 residues. CDR3 DNA sequence: TGCGCCAGCAGCTTGGGATGGGGCGGAACGGGTTACGAGCAGTACTTC. Protein: CASSLGWGGTGYEQYF.

This chain connects TRBV12-5 to TRBJ2-1, with a possible D match to TRBD1 (6 bases). The CDR3 covers 16 residues. CDR1 is LGHNT, CDR2 FRNRAP, per germline. V was trimmed by 0 bases and J by 6 bases, leaving 15 bases between them. The CDR3 DNA sequence: TGTGCTAGTGGTTTGGTATACAGGGCAGCCTTCAATGAGCAGTTCTTC. It translates to CASGLVYRAAFNEQFF.

The chain uses TRBV5-1 and TRBJ2-7; TRBD1 matches at 7 bases. There are 14 residues in the CDR3. Germline V gene lookup returns CDR1 SGHRS and CDR2 YFSETQ. V dropped 3 bases and J dropped 0; count of bases not matched to a gene: 3. This CDR3 reads CASSSWDSSYEQYF. The CDR3 DNA follows: TGCGCCAGCAGCTCTTGGGACAGCTCCTACGAGCAGTACTTC.

The chain carries TRBV15 and TRBJ1-4; D not certain. The CDR3 runs 14 residues. Germline loops: CDR1 LNHNV, CDR2 YYDKDF (reference sequence). V was cut by 0 bases and J by 8 bases, with 10 bases left in between. The CDR3 loop reads CATSREELREKLFF. The CDR3 region has the DNA TGTGCCACCAGCAGAGAAGAACTGAGGGAAAAACTGTTTTTT.

The J gene is TRBJ1-5, the V gene TRBV6-1; no definite D call. Trimming left V 5 bases short and J 4 bases short, with 15 bases between. Per germline, CDR1 MNHNS and CDR2 SASEGT. The CDR3 has 15 amino acids. CDR3 region: CASSFGPIQNQPQHF. The CDR3 nucleotides read TGTGCCAGCAGTTTCGGACCGATCCAGAATCAGCCCCAGCATTTT.

The rearrangement joins TRBV9 to TRBJ2-3; 9 bases map to TRBD2. The CDR3 spans 18 residues. CDR1 and CDR2 (germline): SGDLS, YYNGEE. Trimming removed 2 bases from V and 3 bases from J; junction bases left unmatched: 13. The CDR3 spells CASSVLAGVGAGTDTQYF. The CDR3 DNA is TGTGCCAGCAGCGTTTTAGCGGGAGTGGGGGCAGGGACAGATACGCAGTATTTT.

The chain uses TRBV5-1 and TRBJ2-1; maybe TRBD1 (6 bases). V lost 2 bases and J lost 14, with 14 bases in between. Per the germline V gene, CDR1 is SGHRS and CDR2 is YFSETQ. This CDR3 is 12 amino acids long. In DNA form, the CDR3 reads TGCGCCAGCAGCTTCGTTTCAGGGGATGAGTTCTTC. Amino acids: CASSFVSGDEFF.

The chain employs TRBV13 and TRBJ2-7, with TRBD2 matching 8 bases. CDR1 and CDR2 (germline): PRHDT, FYEKMQ (reference sequence). This CDR3 is built from 13 residues. After removal of 7 bases from V and 6 bases from J, the junction contained 8 bases not matched to a gene. As DNA, the CDR3 is TGTGCCAGCACCTCAACGGGAGGGCCCGAGCAGTACTTC. Amino acid sequence: CASTSTGGPEQYF.

The chain has TRBV5-6 and TRBJ2-5; 11 bases are shared with TRBD2. The CDR3 contains 15 residues. The germline gives CDR1 SGHDT, CDR2 YYEEEE. V lost 3 bases and J lost 2; bases outside the gene matches: 3. DNA of the CDR3: TGTGCCAGCAGCTCACGACTAGCGGGGCAAGAGACCCAGTACTTC. Translation: CASSSRLAGQETQYF.

The table lists this clone with a count of one. The rearrangement uses TRBV19 and TRBJ2-5, with D perhaps TRBD1 or TRBD2 (6 bases each). This CDR3 has 13 residues. V was cut by 5 bases and J by 4 bases, with 11 bases left in between. Looked up from germline, CDR1 is LNHDA and CDR2 is SQIVND (reference sequence). The CDR3 nucleotides read TGTGCCAGTAGTCGAGGAGGGGGAGAGACCCAGTACTTC. It yields the protein CASSRGGGETQYF.

The V gene is TRBV6-1, the J gene TRBJ1-1, with D hard to call. V lost 11 bases and J 2 bases, leaving 12 bases between the germline ends. In germline, CDR1 is MNHNS, CDR2 SASEGT. This CDR3 contains 12 residues. The CDR3 DNA follows: TGTGCCGCCCCGGCCCCTAACACTGAAGCTTTCTTT. Encoded protein: CAAPAPNTEAFF.

This clone was seen a few times. The genes are TRBV6-1 and TRBJ1-5; D unresolved. Germline values: CDR1 MNHNS, CDR2 SASEGT. Trimming stripped 7 bases from V and 7 bases from J, with 8 bases between. CDR3 length: 11 residues. The DNA for the CDR3 is TGTGCCAGCACTGGCGGACAGCCCCAGCATTTT. Amino acid sequence: CASTGGQPQHF.

The rearrangement uses TRBV5-4 and TRBJ2-5; 8 positions agree with TRBD2. CDR1 and CDR2 from the germline V gene are SGHNT and YYREEE (reference sequence). V was pared by 3 bases and J by 4 bases, with 2 bases of the junction left unmatched. CDR3 length: 13 residues. The CDR3 DNA is TGTGCCAGCAGCTCGGGGGGGGGAGAGACCCAGTACTTC. Its protein is CASSSGGGETQYF.

The chain has TRBV9 and TRBJ2-7, with 13 bases lining up with TRBD2. CDR3 length: 17 residues. J was trimmed by 4 bases and V by 0 bases; bases with no gene match: 7. Germline loops: CDR1 SGDLS, CDR2 YYNGEE. CDR3: CASSVGDGLAGVYEQYF. Written as DNA, the CDR3 is TGTGCCAGCAGCGTAGGGGACGGACTAGCGGGAGTTTACGAGCAGTACTTC.

The rearrangement links TRBV2 to TRBJ2-7; D not resolved. Germline assignment: CDR1 SNHLY and CDR2 FYNNEI. The V end lost 5 bases, the J end lost 2 bases, and 4 bases lay between the germline ends. The CDR3 consists of 11 residues. CDR3: CASSSTYEQYF. The DNA for the CDR3 is TGTGCCAGCAGTTCGACCTACGAGCAGTACTTC.

The genes are TRBV5-4 and TRBJ2-5, with 11 bases identical to TRBD2. The CDR3 is 14 residues long. The J segment lost 1 base and the V segment lost 7 bases, leaving 3 bases of the junction unmatched. Germline CDR1 and CDR2: SGHNT and YYREEE (reference sequence). CDR3 in DNA: TGTGCCAGCGCCCTAGCGGGGGGCCAAGAGACCCAGTACTTC. It is translated as CASALAGGQETQYF. Looking up the rest from reference TRBV5-4 and TRBJ2-5 gives the full variable domain: ETGVTQSPTHLIKTRGQQVTLRCSSQSGHNTVSWYQQALGQGPQFIFQYYREEENGRGNFPPRFSGLQFPNYSSELNVNALELDDSALYLCASALAGGQETQYFGPGTRLLVL.

For the CDR3, the DNA is TGTGCCAGCAGCTCCGGGACAGGGGACACCGGGGAGCTGTTTTTT. It yields the protein CASSSGTGDTGELFF. V is TRBV6-5 and J is TRBJ2-2, with TRBD1 matching over 10 bases. CDR3 length equals 15 residues. Trimming cost V 6 bases and J 3 bases; bases outside gene matches: 4. Germline V lookup: CDR1 MNHEY, CDR2 SVGAGI.